Each of the 21 T cell receptor beta chains below was sequenced from the same sample in a study of T cells after yellow fever vaccination. A single record per CDR3 protein comes from TCRdb applying MiXCR to the 5' RACE reads. This table holds 250,000 to 300,000 distinct CDR3 sequences, 8.5% to 10% found once. The sequencing used CD4+ T cells sorted from PBMCs, collected 5 days after the yellow fever booster vaccination. The receptor set was obtained from a man aged 18 to 30 who received the YFV17D yellow fever vaccine.

The rearrangement uses TRBV5-1 and TRBJ2-2; D might be TRBD2 (5 bases). Between the trimmed V and J ends, which lost 3 bases and 0 bases, there was a span of 9 bases. Germline CDR1 reads SGHRS; CDR2 reads YFSETQ. This CDR3 comprises 15 residues. The CDR3 bases are TGCGCCAGCAGCTCTACTAGGGCGAACACCGGGGAGCTGTTTTTT. This sequence encodes CASSSTRANTGELFF.

This chain links TRBV29-1 with TRBJ1-1, with unresolved D. This CDR3 has 12 amino acids. V was shortened by 4 bases and J by 5 bases, with 11 bases between the two germline ends. Germline V gives CDR1 SQVTM, CDR2 ANQGSEA. CDR3 region: CSVVWAATEAFF. DNA of the CDR3: TGCAGCGTTGTATGGGCGGCGACTGAAGCTTTCTTT.

This clonotype was counted only a few times. The J gene is TRBJ2-5, the V gene TRBV29-1; TRBD1 or TRBD2 may be the D gene (5 bases each). CDR3 length: 14 amino acids. CDR1 is SQVTM and CDR2 is ANQGSEA in the germline V gene. V dropped 7 bases and J dropped 2 bases, with 17 bases sitting between them. The DNA for the CDR3 is TGCAGCGCGCCGGCCAGGGACCATCAAGAGACCCAGTACTTC. It translates to CSAPARDHQETQYF.

This clonotype was counted many times. V is TRBV24-1 and J is TRBJ1-5; D possibly corresponds to TRBD1 (5 bases). The CDR3 runs to 13 residues. Trimming pared 5 bases from V and 7 bases from J, leaving 11 bases between. The germline CDR1 and CDR2 sequences are KGHDR and SFDVKD. The CDR3 DNA is TGTGCCACCAGTGTCAGGGTAGGCCAGCCCCAGCATTTT. Protein product: CATSVRVGQPQHF.

The V gene is TRBV10-3, the J gene TRBJ2-6; 7 bases fit TRBD2. Losses at the gene ends were 7 bases for V and 2 bases for J; bases not matched to a gene: 11. Germline V gene sequence: CDR1 ENHRY, CDR2 SYGVKD. The CDR3 length is 17 residues. CDR3 sequence reads: CAIMGGAGLTGANVLTF. In nucleotides, the CDR3 is TGTGCCATCATGGGAGGGGCAGGTTTGACTGGGGCCAACGTCCTGACTTTC.

In its sample, this clonotype was seen a few times. The chain uses TRBV5-4 and TRBJ2-1, with 9 positions matching TRBD2. In germline, CDR1 is SGHNT, CDR2 YYREEE (reference sequence). V trimming: 2 bases; J trimming: 7 bases; junction bases outside the gene matches: 7. The CDR3 runs 15 residues. CDR3 coding DNA: TGTGCCAGCAGCTTCGGCGGGGGGGCGGAGAATGAGCAGTTCTTC. The encoded protein is CASSFGGGAENEQFF.

There are a few counts of this clonotype. This chain connects TRBV20-1 to TRBJ1-2; D gene unclear. This CDR3 contains 12 residues. Trimming took off 5 bases at V and 8 bases at J, with 15 bases between the two ends. The germline V gene encodes CDR1 DFQATT and CDR2 SNEGSKA (reference sequence). The CDR3 is CSAGTDIFGYTF. The DNA of the CDR3 is TGCAGTGCTGGAACCGACATTTTCGGCTACACCTTC.

The V and J genes are TRBV4-3 and TRBJ2-7; 12 bases align to TRBD1. CDR1 is LGHNA, CDR2 YSLEER, per germline. Losses at the gene ends were 0 bases for V and 11 bases for J; bases not matched to a gene: 8. The CDR3 sequence is 15 residues long. For the CDR3, the DNA is TGCGCCAGCAGCCAAGAGACGGGGACAGGGGGCGTTAAGTACTTC. As protein: CASSQETGTGGVKYF.

The chain combines TRBV7-9 with TRBJ2-1; 7 bases agree with TRBD2. CDR3 length: 13 amino acids. After removal of 8 bases from V and 4 bases from J, the junction contained 5 bases not matched to a gene. The germline gives CDR1 SEHNR, CDR2 FQNEAQ (reference sequence). This CDR3 is CASQAGEYNEQFF. CDR3 in DNA: TGTGCCAGCCAGGCGGGGGAATACAATGAGCAGTTCTTC.

At least ten counts were recorded for this clonotype. CDR3 loop: CASSQDRGGEETQYF. The CDR3 region has the DNA TGTGCCAGCAGCCAAGATCGGGGGGGCGAAGAGACCCAGTACTTC. This chain joins TRBV4-2 and TRBJ2-5; 8 bases align to TRBD2. With 0 bases clipped from V and 3 bases from J, the junction kept 3 bases outside the gene matches. CDR3 length: 15 amino acids. Germline CDR1 LGHNA, CDR2 YNFKEQ.

This chain links TRBV2 with TRBJ1-2; D is uncertain. This CDR3 contains 13 residues. Germline V gives CDR1 SNHLY, CDR2 FYNNEI. V was cut by 7 bases and J by 4 bases, with 13 bases left in between. CDR3 bases: TGTGCCAGCACCGGGGAGAGAATCTATGGCTACACCTTC. Its protein product is CASTGERIYGYTF.

This clonotype has a count of ten or more. J is TRBJ2-2 and V is TRBV7-6; the match to TRBD2 covers 10 bases. The V and J ends lost 5 bases and 5 bases, in that order; junction bases with no gene match: 8. This CDR3 spans 16 amino acids. CDR1 and CDR2 from the germline V gene are SGHVS and FNYEAQ. The CDR3 coding sequence is TGTGCCAGCAGCCTCCTAGCGGGGGCTGGAACCGGGGAGCTGTTTTTT. This encodes CASSLLAGAGTGELFF.

There are a few counts of this clonotype. The V gene is TRBV4-3, the J gene TRBJ2-7; D unresolved. CDR3 length equals 15 residues. Germline V gene data show CDR1 as LGHNA and CDR2 as YSLEER. Trimming cost V 0 bases and J 1 base, with 10 bases left between them. The CDR3 loop reads CASSQETPPSYEQYF. The CDR3 nucleotides read TGCGCCAGCAGCCAAGAGACACCGCCTTCCTACGAGCAGTACTTC.

The chain recombines TRBV3-1 with TRBJ2-5; D remains ambiguous. V was cut by 1 base and J by 5 bases, with 8 bases left in between. This CDR3 has 13 residues. Germline V CDR1 and CDR2: LGHDT, YNNKEL (reference sequence). CDR3 bases: TGTGCCAGCAGCCAAGGTTCAGTGGAGACCCAGTACTTC. Its translation is CASSQGSVETQYF.

Relative to its sample, this clonotype is medium-sized. The chain combines TRBV11-2 with TRBJ1-2; 7 bases agree with TRBD1. Germline CDR1 is SGHAT and CDR2 is FQNNGV. J lost 3 bases, V lost 5 bases, and 3 bases had no gene match. This CDR3 region has 13 residues. CDR3 protein: CASSPGQDYGYTF. The CDR3 DNA is TGTGCCAGCAGCCCTGGACAGGACTATGGCTACACCTTC.

The chain combines TRBV5-6 with TRBJ1-5, with TRBD1 as a possible D gene (5 bases). V was shortened by 6 bases and J by 1 base, with 11 bases between the two germline ends. The germline V gene has CDR1 SGHDT and CDR2 YYEEEE. The CDR3 has 14 residues. CDR3 loop: CASTTRGSNQPQHF. The CDR3 nucleotides read TGTGCCAGCACTACAAGGGGAAGCAATCAGCCCCAGCATTTT.

Only a few counts were recorded for this clonotype. The chain combines TRBV6-5 with TRBJ1-2; the D gene is possibly TRBD1 (5 bases). CDR3 length: 14 residues. CDR1 and CDR2 (germline): MNHEY, SVGAGI. The germline V and J ends were trimmed by 6 bases and 3 bases, with 14 bases remaining between them. CDR3 in DNA: TGTGCCAGCAGGACTCTCCAGGGAGACTATGGCTACACCTTC. Translating it yields CASRTLQGDYGYTF.

This clonotype was counted only a few times. The chain carries TRBV18 and TRBJ2-7; 8 bases match TRBD1. The CDR3 is 15 amino acids. J lost 2 bases, V lost 4 bases, and 7 bases had no gene match. Germline-derived CDR1 and CDR2 are KGHSH and LQKENI. The CDR3, as DNA: TGTGCCAGCTCACTAGGGACAGGCATCACCTACGAGCAGTACGTC. Its protein product is CASSLGTGITYEQYV.

There are a few counts of this clonotype. A junction end diverges from the germline sequence, so it may reflect a read error. This chain links TRBV12-3 or TRBV12-4 with TRBJ2-5; D might be TRBD1 or TRBD2, each matching 6 bases. CDR3 length: 15 amino acids. The CDR3 bases are TGTGCCAGCAGCTTAGGACGGGGGCGAGAGGAGACCCAGTACTTC. The encoded protein is CASSLGRGREETQYF.

In its sample, this clonotype was seen many times. This sequence joins TRBV18 and TRBJ2-3, with 9 bases lining up with TRBD1. V lost 2 bases, J lost 4 bases, and 16 bases stayed unmatched. The CDR3 length is 19 residues. Germline lookup yields CDR1 KGHSH and CDR2 LQKENI. The CDR3 region is CASSPGLRGQGMFADTQYF. Here the CDR3 DNA reads TGTGCCAGCTCACCAGGTTTGAGGGGACAGGGAATGTTCGCAGATACGCAGTATTTT. Full variable domain (rest looked up from reference TRBV18 and TRBJ2-3): NAGVMQNPRHLVRRRGQEARLRCSPMKGHSHVYWYRQLPEEGLKFMVYLQKENIIDESGMPKERFSAEFPKEGPSILRIQQVVRGDSAAYFCASSPGLRGQGMFADTQYFGPGTRLTVL.

This clonotype occurred many times. The chain is built from TRBV5-1 and TRBJ1-2, with D unclear. Germline CDR1 reads SGHRS; CDR2 reads YFSETQ. Trimming took 0 bases from V and 2 from J, leaving 5 bases between them. This CDR3 is built from 13 residues. The CDR3 protein is CASSLEQNYGYTF. The CDR3 DNA follows: TGCGCCAGCAGCTTGGAACAGAACTATGGCTACACCTTC.